The 12 T cell receptor beta chains below were found in one sample sequenced in a study of a mutant IDH1 vaccine in newly diagnosed glioma. Measured with immunoSEQ multiplex PCR; TCRdb has only the in-frame clones, and not every one. Of 40,000 or so clones detected, about 78% appear once; the ten largest clones hold approximately 9%. Time point specified: baseline, week 1 (first vaccination visit). Sample treatment: pre-vaccination baseline after standard-of-care therapy. The sequencing here drew on PBMCs, taken from a glioma patient treated with radiotherapy, temozolomide or both. These receptors were collected from a man in his forties with glioma. Some clones in this sample may be carry-over from other donors' samples.

This clone was counted once. The rearrangement joins TRBV6-1 to TRBJ1-6; TRBD1 might be the D (5 bases). From germline, CDR1 is MNHNS and CDR2 SASEGT. This CDR3 region has 13 residues. V was trimmed by 6 bases and J by 10 bases, leaving 13 bases between them. The CDR3 bases are TGTGCCAGCAGGACGACCGGGGCGTCACCCCTCCACTTT. It yields the protein CASRTTGASPLHF.

The J gene is TRBJ1-2, the V gene TRBV7-2; no firm D call. The V end was cut by 4 bases, the J end by 4 bases, with 13 bases between. The CDR3 consists of 14 residues. Germline values: CDR1 SGHTA, CDR2 FQGNSA. CDR3 DNA: TGTGCCAGCAGCTCGCCCGCCGGAAGCTATGGCTACACCTTC. Translating it yields CASSSPAGSYGYTF.

V and J are TRBV15 and TRBJ1-2; 8 bases fit TRBD1. Germline V gene data show CDR1 as LNHNV and CDR2 as YYDKDF (reference sequence). With 6 bases clipped from V and 8 bases from J, the junction kept 8 bases outside the gene matches. The CDR3 covers 13 residues. The CDR3 is CATRAGGLEGYTF. The DNA for the CDR3 is TGTGCCACCAGGGCAGGGGGCCTTGAAGGCTACACCTTC.

The chain has TRBV6-5 and TRBJ2-5, with D perhaps being TRBD1 or TRBD2 (5 bases each). CDR1 is MNHEY, CDR2 SVGAGI, per germline. This CDR3 region has 14 residues. Trimming pared 10 bases from V and 4 bases from J, leaving 19 bases between. The CDR3: CATSENWGSETQYF. The CDR3 nucleotides read TGTGCCACCTCAGAAAACTGGGGGTCAGAGACCCAGTACTTC.

This chain uses TRBV9 with TRBJ1-1; tentative D call: TRBD1 (6 bases). The CDR3 has 13 residues. Germline V gene lookup returns CDR1 SGDLS and CDR2 YYNGEE. V was pared by 2 bases and J by 7 bases, with 12 bases between. Here the CDR3 reads CASSVTGGSEAFF. DNA for the CDR3: TGTGCCAGCAGCGTTACGGGGGGCAGTGAAGCTTTCTTT.

The rearrangement links TRBV2 to TRBJ2-7, with 9 bases fitting TRBD1. Germline V gene data show CDR1 as SNHLY and CDR2 as FYNNEI. This CDR3 has 15 amino acids. The ends lost 5 bases at V and 7 bases at J; junction bases unmatched: 12. CDR3 loop: CASSTPRGQGLEQYF. As DNA, the CDR3 is TGTGCCAGCAGTACCCCCCGGGGACAGGGATTGGAGCAGTACTTC.

This sequence joins TRBV7-8 and TRBJ1-5; D call uncertain. Germline V gene data show CDR1 as SGHVS and CDR2 as FQNEAQ. Trimming left V 1 base short and J 0 bases short, with 7 bases between. The CDR3 has 15 residues. As DNA, the CDR3 is TGTGCCAGCAGCTTAGATCCGGGTAGCAATCAGCCCCAGCATTTT. Amino acids: CASSLDPGSNQPQHF.

The chain employs TRBV19 and TRBJ2-7, with TRBD1 matching 9 bases. CDR1 is LNHDA and CDR2 is SQIVND in the germline V gene (reference sequence). Losses at the gene ends were 4 bases for V and 1 base for J; bases not matched to a gene: 2. The CDR3 contains 14 residues. The chain's CDR3 is CASSTGQGSYEQYF. The DNA of the CDR3 is TGTGCCAGTAGTACAGGACAGGGGTCCTACGAGCAGTACTTC.

With respect to this clone: The same CDR3 is also encoded by other DNA sequences in this sample. The J gene is TRBJ1-2, the V gene TRBV6-5; a possible D gene is TRBD1 (5 bases). Germline values: CDR1 MNHEY, CDR2 SVGAGI. There are 13 residues in the CDR3. Trimming removed 2 bases at V and 2 bases at J, with 6 bases between. The CDR3 sequence is CASSYRDNYGYTF. The CDR3 DNA sequence: TGTGCCAGCAGTTACCGGGACAACTATGGCTACACCTTC.

J is TRBJ1-5 and V is TRBV7-6; weak D call: TRBD1 (5 bases). There are 17 residues in the CDR3. Germline loops: CDR1 SGHVS, CDR2 FNYEAQ. With 1 base removed from V and 2 bases from J, the gap between germline ends came to 15 bases. The CDR3 DNA follows: TGTGCCAGCAGCTTAGGTGTATCAGGGAGGGGCAATCAGCCCCAGCATTTT. This encodes CASSLGVSGRGNQPQHF.

This chain joins TRBV13 and TRBJ2-5; TRBD1 agrees at 8 bases. Trimming at V came to 5 bases and at J to 5 bases, leaving 10 bases not matched to a gene. CDR3 length: 15 residues. Germline V lookup: CDR1 PRHDT, CDR2 FYEKMQ (reference sequence). The CDR3 DNA follows: TGTGCCAGCAGCCCGGACAGGGTCGGTGGGGAGACCCAGTACTTC. It is translated as CASSPDRVGGETQYF.

As DNA, the CDR3 is TGTGCCAGCAGTTTCAGGGATGGCTACACCTTC. This translates into CASSFRDGYTF. The rearrangement joins TRBV6-6 to TRBJ1-2; possibly TRBD1 for D (5 bases). Trimming took 4 bases from V and 6 from J, leaving 6 bases between them. The CDR3 consists of 11 residues. Germline V lookup: CDR1 MNHNY, CDR2 SVGAGI (reference sequence).